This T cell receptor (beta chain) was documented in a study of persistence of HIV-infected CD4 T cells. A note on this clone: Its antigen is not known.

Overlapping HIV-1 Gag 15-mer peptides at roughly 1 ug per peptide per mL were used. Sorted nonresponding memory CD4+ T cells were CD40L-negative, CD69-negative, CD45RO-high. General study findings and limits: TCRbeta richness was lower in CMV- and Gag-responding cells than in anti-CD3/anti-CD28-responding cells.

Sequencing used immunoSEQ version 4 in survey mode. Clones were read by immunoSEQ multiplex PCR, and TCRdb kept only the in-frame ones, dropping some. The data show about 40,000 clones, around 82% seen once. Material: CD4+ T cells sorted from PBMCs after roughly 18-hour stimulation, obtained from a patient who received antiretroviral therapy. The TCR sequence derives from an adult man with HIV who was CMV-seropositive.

Written as DNA, the CDR3 is TGCAGCGTTGGATTTCCTGGAAACACCATATATTTT. This encodes CSVGFPGNTIYF. J is TRBJ1-3 and V is TRBV29-1; D ambiguous. This CDR3 comprises 12 residues. V dropped 4 bases and J dropped 2 bases, with 6 bases sitting between them. From germline, CDR1 is SQVTM and CDR2 ANQGSEA.